This TCR beta chain derives from a study of T cells in Graves' hyperthyroidism and ophthalmopathy. In the ophthalmopathy cohort, Clinical Activity Score was at least 3, NOSPECS grade at least 4, and duration under 3 months. From 10 ml of fresh peripheral blood, PBMCs were isolated. There were TCR beta CDR3 regions amplified from RNA transcripts. First-round RT-PCR with HTBI primers amplified the TCR CDR3 region. One entry per CDR3 protein results from TCRdb running MiXCR on the multiplex PCR reads. In the table there are 300,000 to 450,000 distinct CDR3 sequences, about 14% of which are singletons. Only a few counts were recorded for this clonotype. Its antigen is undetermined. Study-level results: Within blood appeared most thyroid clonotypes that had expanded above 0.001.

Looked up from germline, CDR1 is LNHDA and CDR2 is SQIVND (reference sequence). V was trimmed by 6 bases and J by 2 bases, leaving 10 bases between them. This CDR3 spans 13 amino acids. The chain uses TRBV19 and TRBJ2-5; D unclear. The receptor's source is a woman in her 30s with Graves' ophthalmopathy. Sequencing was performed on blood. CDR3 in DNA: TGTGCCAGTAGCGTCCCAGGTCAAGAGACCCAGTACTTC. The encoded protein is CASSVPGQETQYF. The complete variable domain, with remaining parts taken from reference TRBV19 and TRBJ2-5, reads DGGITQSPKYLFRKEGQNVTLSCEQNLNHDAMYWYRQDPGQGLRLIYYSQIVNDFQKGDIAEGYSVSREKKESFPLTVTSAQKNPTAFYLCASSVPGQETQYFGPGTRLLVL.